This is a list of T cell receptor beta chains from one sample in a study of blood T cell repertoires in COVID-19. Profiled with immunoSEQ multiplex PCR; TCRdb holds only in-frame clones, not every one. The sample has about 360,000 clones; 70% to 90% are singletons. Material for sequencing was PBMCs or T cells enriched from blood (not recorded which). The source is a woman aged 40 to 50 with acute COVID-19. Both conserved end residues are part of each CDR3. A D gene is named only where the DNA matches it firmly. Rows give clone size only sometimes, using once, few, many, or a class for an expanded clone.

cdr3_aa | cdr3_nt | j_call | d_call | v_call | cdr3_length | clone_size
CSVHTMGQPGLKAFF | TGCAGCGTTCATACCATGGGACAGCCAGGACTTAAAGCTTTCTTT | TRBJ1-1 | TRBD1 | TRBV29-1 | 15 | NA
CASSPRLGDTIYF | TGTGCCAGCAGCCCCAGACTGGGAGACACCATATATTTT | TRBJ1-3 | NA | TRBV11-3 | 13 | NA
CASSELRNRVGQPQHF | TGCGCCAGCAGTGAGCTTAGAAACAGGGTAGGGCAGCCCCAGCATTTT | TRBJ1-5 | NA | TRBV10-2 | 16 | few
CASSHSGVGDNYGYTF | TGTGCCAGCAGCCACTCGGGGGTAGGGGACAACTATGGCTACACCTTC | TRBJ1-2 | NA | TRBV3-1/TRBV3-2 | 16 | NA
CASSQPRGGQETQYF | TGCGCCAGCAGCCAACCGCGGGGGGGCCAAGAGACCCAGTACTTC | TRBJ2-5 | TRBD2 | TRBV4-1 | 15 | NA
CASREPGRGTYEQYF | TGTGCCAGCAGGGAACCGGGGCGGGGCACCTACGAGCAGTACTTC | TRBJ2-7 | NA | TRBV27 | 15 | NA
CASYLDRDTEAFF | TGTGCCAGCTACCTAGACAGGGATACTGAAGCTTTCTTT | TRBJ1-1 | TRBD1 | TRBV2 | 13 | NA
CASSWEGNTEAFF | TGTGCCAGCAGTTGGGAGGGGAACACTGAAGCTTTCTTT | TRBJ1-1 | NA | TRBV6-5 | 13 | NA
CASSLPVHTSGVPLAKNIQYF | TGCGCCAGCAGCCTACCTGTTCATACTAGCGGGGTACCCCTAGCCAAAAACATTCAGTACTTC | TRBJ2-4 | TRBD2 | TRBV5-1 | 21 | NA
CASSGDSQVDSPLHF | TGTGCCAGCAGCGGGGACAGCCAGGTAGACTCACCCCTCCACTTT | TRBJ1-6 | TRBD1 | TRBV25-1 | 15 | NA
CASSSRLHRDRGMSETQYF | TGTGCCAGCAGCTCCCGTCTTCATCGGGACAGGGGAATGTCAGAGACCCAGTACTTC | TRBJ2-5 | TRBD1 | TRBV7-9 | 19 | NA
CASSHGTSLHEQYF | TGTGCCAGCAGTCACGGGACTAGCTTGCACGAGCAGTACTTC | TRBJ2-7 | TRBD2 | TRBV6-5 | 14 | NA
CASTLLTGGNQPQHF | TGTGCCAGCACCCTACTTACAGGGGGCAATCAGCCCCAGCATTTT | TRBJ1-5 | TRBD1 | TRBV2 | 15 | NA
CAITGGQGSPTGELFF | TGTGCCATCACTGGGGGACAGGGGAGTCCCACCGGGGAGCTGTTTTTT | TRBJ2-2 | TRBD1 | TRBV10-3 | 16 | NA
CASGLVVSSSYNEQFF | TGTGCTAGTGGTTTGGTAGTCAGTTCCTCCTACAATGAGCAGTTCTTC | TRBJ2-1 | NA | TRBV12-5 | 16 | once
CASSLAGGAQQETQYF | TGCGCCAGCAGCTTGGCCGGCGGGGCCCAACAAGAGACCCAGTACTTC | TRBJ2-5 | NA | TRBV5-1 | 16 | once
CASSRQSSEPYSPLHF | TGCGCCAGCAGCAGACAGTCATCCGAACCATATTCACCCCTCCACTTT | TRBJ1-6 | NA | TRBV5-1 | 16 | NA
CASSLSAATNTEAFF | TGCGCCAGCAGCTTGTCCGCAGCGACCAACACTGAAGCTTTCTTT | TRBJ1-1 | NA | TRBV5-1 | 15 | NA
CASSRDNLRQQFF | TGTGCCAGCAGCCGGGACAACCTAAGGCAGCAGTTCTTC | TRBJ2-1 | NA | TRBV5-4 | 13 | NA
CASSDESWTEAFF | TGTGCCAGCAGTGACGAGAGTTGGACTGAAGCTTTCTTT | TRBJ1-1 | NA | TRBV6-4 | 13 | NA
CASSVGGVAQPSYEQYF | TGTGCCAGCAGCGTAGGGGGCGTCGCTCAGCCATCTTACGAGCAGTACTTC | TRBJ2-7 | NA | TRBV9 | 17 | NA
CASSLVSLSGGEYGYTF | TGTGCCAGCAGCTTAGTGAGCTTATCGGGGGGCGAGTATGGCTACACCTTC | TRBJ1-2 | NA | TRBV7-2 | 17 | NA
CATSRLGEAIYGYTF | TGTGCCACCAGTAGGTTAGGGGAGGCTATCTATGGCTACACCTTC | TRBJ1-2 | NA | TRBV15 | 15 | NA
CASSLVVGQGNTGELFF | TGTGCCAGCAGCTTGGTGGTGGGACAGGGGAACACCGGGGAGCTGTTTTTT | TRBJ2-2 | TRBD1 | TRBV5-5 | 17 | NA
CASSLGGGGAVDEQFF | TGTGCCAGCAGCTTAGGAGGCGGGGGGGCCGTCGATGAGCAGTTCTTC | TRBJ2-1 | TRBD2 | TRBV7-9 | 16 | NA
CASSPQRWLFF | TGTGCCAGCTCACCGCAGCGGTGGCTGTTTTTT | TRBJ2-2 | NA | TRBV18 | 11 | NA
CASSPTTAISGNTIYF | TGTGCCAGCTCACCAACGACAGCGATCTCTGGAAACACCATATATTTT | TRBJ1-3 | NA | TRBV18 | 16 | NA